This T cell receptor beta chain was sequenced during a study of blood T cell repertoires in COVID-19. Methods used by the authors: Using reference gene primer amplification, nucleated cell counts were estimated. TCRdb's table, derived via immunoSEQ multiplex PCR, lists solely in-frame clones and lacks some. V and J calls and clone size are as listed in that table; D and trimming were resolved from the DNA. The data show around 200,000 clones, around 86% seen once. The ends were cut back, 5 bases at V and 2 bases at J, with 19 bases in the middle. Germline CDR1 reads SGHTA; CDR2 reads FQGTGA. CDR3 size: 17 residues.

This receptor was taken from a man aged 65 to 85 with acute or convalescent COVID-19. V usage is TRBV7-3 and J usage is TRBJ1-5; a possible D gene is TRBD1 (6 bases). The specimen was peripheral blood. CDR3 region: CASSPLTQGKGNQPQHF. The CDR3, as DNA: TGTGCCAGCAGCCCCCTGACCCAGGGGAAAGGCAATCAGCCCCAGCATTTT.